This entry lists 16 T cell receptor beta chains sequenced from one sample in a study of shared clonotypes between healthy human individuals. Naivety among CD8 cells was defined by CD45RO negativity and positive CCR7 selection, thereby excluding terminally differentiated effector memory CD45RA+ cells. The protocol was immunoSEQ multiplex PCR, while the TCRdb copy is restricted to in-frame clones and leaves out a portion. The sample shows some 2 million clones, roughly 95% of them seen only once. Sequencing was carried out using naive CD8+ T cells sorted from blood. These receptors originate from a man younger than 35 in good health.

The genes are TRBV6-1 and TRBJ2-5; D unclear. Germline V CDR1 and CDR2: MNHNS, SASEGT. Trimming stripped 1 base from V and 3 bases from J, with 9 bases between. The CDR3 loop spans 14 amino acids. The CDR3 region is CASSEGVAEETQYF. The CDR3 DNA is TGTGCCAGCAGTGAAGGGGTCGCAGAAGAGACCCAGTACTTC.

The chain carries TRBV6-1 and TRBJ2-2; 7 positions match TRBD2. Germline V CDR1 and CDR2: MNHNS, SASEGT. The CDR3 runs to 15 residues. V lost 5 bases, J lost 4 bases, and 7 bases stayed unmatched. CDR3 sequence reads: CASSQPGLSTGELFF. CDR3 nucleotide sequence: TGTGCCAGCAGTCAACCGGGACTATCCACCGGGGAGCTGTTTTTT.

This rearrangement joins TRBV10-3 to TRBJ2-2; the D is unclear. The CDR3 sequence is 13 residues long. The V end lost 3 bases, the J end lost 9 bases, and 11 bases lay between the germline ends. Germline V gene sequence: CDR1 ENHRY, CDR2 SYGVKD. For the CDR3, the DNA is TGTGCCATCAGTGATAGTCTACTTCGGGAGCTGTTTTTT. This sequence encodes CAISDSLLRELFF.

The chain has TRBV19 and TRBJ2-3, with 8 bases identical to TRBD1. The V and J ends lost 3 bases and 6 bases, in that order; junction bases with no gene match: 5. The CDR3 extends over 14 amino acids. Germline V gene sequence: CDR1 LNHDA, CDR2 SQIVND (reference sequence). In DNA form, the CDR3 reads TGTGCCAGTAGTATTTGGACAGGGTCGGATACGCAGTATTTT. It yields the protein CASSIWTGSDTQYF. Together with reference TRBV19 and TRBJ2-3, the CDR3 gives the full variable domain: DGGITQSPKYLFRKEGQNVTLSCEQNLNHDAMYWYRQDPGQGLRLIYYSQIVNDFQKGDIAEGYSVSREKKESFPLTVTSAQKNPTAFYLCASSIWTGSDTQYFGPGTRLTVL.

The chain employs TRBV5-1 and TRBJ1-3, with D unclear. The CDR3 is made up of 15 amino acids. Trimming removed 5 bases at V and 0 bases at J, with 12 bases between. Germline V gene sequence: CDR1 SGHRS, CDR2 YFSETQ. The CDR3 protein is CASRKGLGSGNTIYF. The CDR3 DNA is TGCGCCAGCAGAAAAGGCCTCGGCTCTGGAAACACCATATATTTT. Full variable domain (outside the CDR3, taken from reference TRBV5-1 and TRBJ1-3): KAGVTQTPRYLIKTRGQQVTLSCSPISGHRSVSWYQQTPGQGLQFLFEYFSETQRNKGNFPGRFSGRQFSNSRSEMNVSTLELGDSALYLCASRKGLGSGNTIYFGEGSWLTVV.

This chain joins TRBV30 and TRBJ1-1; 7 bases align to TRBD1. Germline CDR1 GTSNPN, CDR2 SVGIG (reference sequence). This CDR3 spans 15 amino acids. V trimming: 1 base; J trimming: 4 bases; junction bases outside the gene matches: 9. The CDR3 nucleotides are TGTGCCTGGAGTGCCTATCACAGGGGAGTCACTGAAGCTTTCTTT. Its translation: CAWSAYHRGVTEAFF.

This clone is a singleton in its sample. The J gene is TRBJ1-5, the V gene TRBV7-9, with D uncertain. V was shortened by 5 bases and J by 9 bases, with 11 bases between the two germline ends. CDR1 SEHNR and CDR2 FQNEAQ come from the germline V gene (reference sequence). This CDR3 contains 12 residues. The CDR3 coding sequence is TGTGCCAGCAGCCAAGACGAAGGGCCCCAGCATTTT. Amino acids: CASSQDEGPQHF.

The chain recombines TRBV2 with TRBJ2-7; no firm D call. V was trimmed by 7 bases and J by 1 base, leaving 11 bases between them. CDR1 and CDR2 from the germline V gene are SNHLY and FYNNEI. The CDR3 loop spans 13 amino acids. The CDR3 DNA is TGTGCCAGCACAGCCGGATTGTCCTACGAGCAGTACTTC. Amino acid sequence: CASTAGLSYEQYF. Based on the CDR3 plus reference TRBV2 and TRBJ2-7, the full variable domain is EPEVTQTPSHQVTQMGQEVILRCVPISNHLYFYWYRQILGQKVEFLVSFYNNEISEKSEIFDDQFSVERPDGSNFTLKIRSTKLEDSAMYFCASTAGLSYEQYFGPGTRLTVT.

CDR3 sequence (DNA): TGCGCCAGCAGCTCTACAGGGCCTAGCTCCTACAATGAGCAGTTCTTC. It yields the protein CASSSTGPSSYNEQFF. The rearrangement links TRBV5-1 to TRBJ2-1; the D gene is possibly TRBD1 (6 bases). CDR3 size: 16 residues. Trimming took 3 bases from V and 0 from J, leaving 13 bases between them. CDR1 and CDR2 (germline): SGHRS, YFSETQ.

The chain links TRBV28 to TRBJ2-7, with 13 bases matching TRBD2. Per the germline V gene, CDR1 is MDHEN and CDR2 is SYDVKM. The CDR3 length is 14 residues. J lost 5 bases, V lost 6 bases, and 4 bases had no gene match. CDR3 sequence reads: CASRLAGGTDEQYF. CDR3 DNA: TGTGCCAGCAGACTAGCGGGGGGGACCGACGAGCAGTACTTC.

V is TRBV4-1 and J is TRBJ2-3, with a weak D call TRBD2 (5 bases). From germline, CDR1 is MGHRA and CDR2 YSYEKL. This CDR3 has 16 residues. V was trimmed by 0 bases and J by 4 bases, leaving 14 bases between them. The CDR3 spells CASSQDQGRVADTQYF. CDR3 in DNA: TGCGCCAGCAGCCAAGACCAAGGGAGAGTGGCAGATACGCAGTATTTT.

A remark on this clone: Other DNA sequences in the same sample also yield this CDR3. The J gene is TRBJ2-3, the V gene TRBV7-9; TRBD2 matches at 11 bases. The ends lost 3 bases at V and 2 bases at J; junction bases unmatched: 4. The germline V gene has CDR1 SEHNR and CDR2 FQNEAQ (reference sequence). The CDR3 is 16 residues long. The CDR3: CASSLGGLADTDTQYF. The CDR3 DNA follows: TGTGCCAGCAGCTTGGGGGGACTAGCGGACACAGATACGCAGTATTTT.

This clone has a single count. The chain combines TRBV27 with TRBJ1-5, with a tentative D call TRBD1 (5 bases). Per germline, CDR1 MNHEY and CDR2 SMNVEV (reference sequence). This CDR3 contains 16 residues. Trimming took off 2 bases at V and 4 bases at J, with 15 bases between the two ends. CDR3 in amino acids: CASSLAGPGGNQPQHF. CDR3 DNA: TGTGCCAGCAGTTTAGCGGGTCCCGGGGGGAATCAGCCCCAGCATTTT.

In DNA, the CDR3 is TGTGCCTGGAGTGTTACTTTGGGGGAGCAGTACTTC. Its protein is CAWSVTLGEQYF. V and J are TRBV30 and TRBJ2-7; D is undetermined. V was cut by 0 bases and J by 7 bases, with 10 bases left in between. CDR1 and CDR2 (germline): GTSNPN, SVGIG (reference sequence). The CDR3 length is 12 residues.

The DNA for the CDR3 is TGTGCCATCAGTGAGCCAGCGGAGATCACAGATACGCAGTATTTT. It specifies CAISEPAEITDTQYF. This sequence joins TRBV10-3 and TRBJ2-3; the D gene is possibly TRBD2 (5 bases). This CDR3 is built from 15 residues. Germline V gene lookup returns CDR1 ENHRY and CDR2 SYGVKD. Trimming removed 2 bases from V and 2 bases from J, with 11 bases in between.

The chain couples TRBV28 to TRBJ2-7; D is perhaps TRBD1 (6 bases). Germline V gene lookup returns CDR1 MDHEN and CDR2 SYDVKM. This CDR3 has 15 amino acids. V lost 5 bases, J lost 0 bases, and 14 bases lay in between. In nucleotides, the CDR3 is TGTGCCAGCAGTCCGTGGACAGTAGTCTCCTACGAGCAGTACTTC. Translation gives CASSPWTVVSYEQYF.